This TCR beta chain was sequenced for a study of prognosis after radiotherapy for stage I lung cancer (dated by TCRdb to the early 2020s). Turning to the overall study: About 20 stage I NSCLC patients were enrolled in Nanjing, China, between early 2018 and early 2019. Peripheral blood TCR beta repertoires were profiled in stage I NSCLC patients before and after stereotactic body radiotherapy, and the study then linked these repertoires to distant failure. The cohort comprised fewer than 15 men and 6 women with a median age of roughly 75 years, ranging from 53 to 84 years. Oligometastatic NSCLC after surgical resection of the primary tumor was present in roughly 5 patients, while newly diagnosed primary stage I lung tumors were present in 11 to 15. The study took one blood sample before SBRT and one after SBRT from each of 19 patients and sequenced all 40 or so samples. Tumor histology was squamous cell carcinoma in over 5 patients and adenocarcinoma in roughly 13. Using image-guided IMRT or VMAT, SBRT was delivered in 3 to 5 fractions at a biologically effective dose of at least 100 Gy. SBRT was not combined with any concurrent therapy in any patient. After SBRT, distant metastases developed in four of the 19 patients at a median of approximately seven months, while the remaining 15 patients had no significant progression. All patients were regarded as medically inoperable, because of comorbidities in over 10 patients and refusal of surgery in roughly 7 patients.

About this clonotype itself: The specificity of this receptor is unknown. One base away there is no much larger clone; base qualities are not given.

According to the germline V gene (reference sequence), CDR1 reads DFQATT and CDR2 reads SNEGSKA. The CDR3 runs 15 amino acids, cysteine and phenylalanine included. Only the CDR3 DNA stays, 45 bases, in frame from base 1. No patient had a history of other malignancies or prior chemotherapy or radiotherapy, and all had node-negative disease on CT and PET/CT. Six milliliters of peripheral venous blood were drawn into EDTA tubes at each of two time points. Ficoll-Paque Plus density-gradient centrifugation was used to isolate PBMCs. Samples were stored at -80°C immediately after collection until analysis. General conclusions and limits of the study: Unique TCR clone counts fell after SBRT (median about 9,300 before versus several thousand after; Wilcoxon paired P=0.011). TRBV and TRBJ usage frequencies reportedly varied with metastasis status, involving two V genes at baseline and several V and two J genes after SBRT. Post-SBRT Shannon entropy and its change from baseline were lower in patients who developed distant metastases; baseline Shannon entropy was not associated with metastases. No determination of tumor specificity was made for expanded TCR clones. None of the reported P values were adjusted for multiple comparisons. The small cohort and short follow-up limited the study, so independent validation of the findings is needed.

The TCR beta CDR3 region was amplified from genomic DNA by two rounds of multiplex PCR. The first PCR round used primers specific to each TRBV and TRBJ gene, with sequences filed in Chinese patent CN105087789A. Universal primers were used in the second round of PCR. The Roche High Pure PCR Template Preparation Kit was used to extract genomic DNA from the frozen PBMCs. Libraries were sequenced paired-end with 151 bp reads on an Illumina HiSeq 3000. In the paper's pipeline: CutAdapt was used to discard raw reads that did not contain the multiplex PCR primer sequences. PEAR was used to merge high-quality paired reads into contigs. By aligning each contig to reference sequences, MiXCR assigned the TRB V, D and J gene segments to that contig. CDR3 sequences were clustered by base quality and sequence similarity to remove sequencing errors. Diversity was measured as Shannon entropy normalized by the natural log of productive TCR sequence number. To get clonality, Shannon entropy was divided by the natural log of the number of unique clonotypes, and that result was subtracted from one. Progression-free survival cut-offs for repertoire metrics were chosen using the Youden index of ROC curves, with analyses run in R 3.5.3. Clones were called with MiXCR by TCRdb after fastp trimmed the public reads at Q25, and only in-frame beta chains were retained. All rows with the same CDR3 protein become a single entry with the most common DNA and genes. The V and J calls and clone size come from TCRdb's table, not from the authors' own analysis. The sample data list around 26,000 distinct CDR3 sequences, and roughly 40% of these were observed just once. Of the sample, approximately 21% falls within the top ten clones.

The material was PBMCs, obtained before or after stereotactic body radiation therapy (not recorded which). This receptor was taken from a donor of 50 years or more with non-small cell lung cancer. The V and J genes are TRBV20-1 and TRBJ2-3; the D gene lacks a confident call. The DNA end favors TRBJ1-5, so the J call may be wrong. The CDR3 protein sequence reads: CSARDGLAGLDTQHF. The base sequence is TGCAGTGCTAGAGATGGACTAGCGGGATTGGATACGCAGCATTTT.